This T cell receptor beta chain was recovered during a study of T cells after posttransplantation cyclophosphamide. Study-wide points: Donor CD8+ memory clones often dominated recipient blood repertoires at later times.

The length of the CDR3 is 12 residues. Germline assignment: CDR1 SGHDT and CDR2 YYEEEE. Trimming cost V 3 bases and J 2 bases, with 5 bases left between them. Clones were sequenced by immunoSEQ multiplex PCR, and TCRdb holds only the in-frame ones, with some missing. This sample carries about 47,000 clones, 94% of them seen once, and the ten largest clones take approximately 2.8%. A remark on this clone: Its antigen is undetermined.

The receptor comes from a woman aged 25 to 39 in good health and a related stem cell transplant donor. Sequencing was carried out using PBMCs. The rearrangement joins TRBV5-6 to TRBJ2-5, with no clear D. The CDR3 nucleotides are TGTGCCAGCAGCTCCCTTCAAGAGACCCAGTACTTC. This sequence encodes CASSSLQETQYF.